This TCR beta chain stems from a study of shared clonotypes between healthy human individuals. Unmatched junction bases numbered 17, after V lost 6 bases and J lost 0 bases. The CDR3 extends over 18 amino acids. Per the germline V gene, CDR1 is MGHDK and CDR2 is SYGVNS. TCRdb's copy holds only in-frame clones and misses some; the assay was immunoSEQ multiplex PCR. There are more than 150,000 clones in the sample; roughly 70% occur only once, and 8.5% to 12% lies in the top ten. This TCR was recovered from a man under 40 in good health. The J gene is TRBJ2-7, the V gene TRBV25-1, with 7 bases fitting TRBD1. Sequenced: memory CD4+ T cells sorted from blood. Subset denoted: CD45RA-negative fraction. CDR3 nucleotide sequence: TGTGCCAGCAGCCCCCGAGGGACAGCCCCCAAGAACTCCTACGAGCAGTACTTC. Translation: CASSPRGTAPKNSYEQYF.